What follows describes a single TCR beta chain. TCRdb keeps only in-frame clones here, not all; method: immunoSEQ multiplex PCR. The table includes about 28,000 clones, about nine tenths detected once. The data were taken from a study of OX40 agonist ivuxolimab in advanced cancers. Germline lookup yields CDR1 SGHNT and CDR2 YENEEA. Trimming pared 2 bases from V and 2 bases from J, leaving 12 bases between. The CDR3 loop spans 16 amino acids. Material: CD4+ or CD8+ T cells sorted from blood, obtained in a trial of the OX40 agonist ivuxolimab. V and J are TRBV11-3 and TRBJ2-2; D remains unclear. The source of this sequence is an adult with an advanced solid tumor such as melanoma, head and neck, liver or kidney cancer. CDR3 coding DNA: TGTGCCAGCAGCTTATTCGCCCCCCTTAACACCGGGGAGCTGTTTTTT. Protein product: CASSLFAPLNTGELFF.